These T cell receptor beta chains were read from a single sample in a study of regulatory T cells in long-lasting Graves disease. MiXCR, applied by TCRdb to the multiplex PCR reads, yields one record per CDR3 protein. The sample includes about 470,000 distinct CDR3 sequences, 20% to 25% of them seen just once. Here the sequenced sample was peripheral blood mononuclear cells (PBMCs), taken when the disease was refractory, from a patient treated with antithyroid drugs. These receptors were obtained from a female donor with Graves disease. CDR3s include the opening cysteine and the closing phenylalanine or tryptophan. Each record gives: J gene, V gene, CDR3 protein.

TRBJ1-1	TRBV10-3	CAISEPLRGTEAFF
TRBJ2-7	TRBV19	CASSMETPYEQYF
TRBJ1-2	TRBV28	CASSLYGGNNYGYTF
TRBJ1-6	TRBV6-5	CASSSQLFPQGKSPLHF
TRBJ1-2	TRBV28	CASSNSGWGYTF
TRBJ2-1	TRBV7-9	CASSGTGAFNEQFF
TRBJ1-1	TRBV10-3	CAITGTSNTEAFF
TRBJ1-2	TRBV6-9	CASSYSEEGRYGYTF
TRBJ1-1	TRBV30	CAWSPKSTEAFF
TRBJ1-1	TRBV28	CASTGVGRLEAFF
TRBJ1-1	TRBV29-1	CSVEEGSRGVEAFF
TRBJ2-7	TRBV29-1	CSVVGAGGSYEQYF
TRBJ2-5	TRBV5-1	CASSSTSRAWETQYF
TRBJ2-2	TRBV2	CASSFIEGAGELFF
TRBJ1-2	TRBV28	CASSHGPGTGIYYTF
TRBJ2-7	TRBV29-1	CSVTGLAGGPPEQYF
TRBJ1-5	TRBV30	CAWNTGTGVYQPQHF
TRBJ1-2	TRBV12-3/TRBV12-4	CASSLDRVGGYTF
TRBJ2-1	TRBV12-3/TRBV12-4	CASSTGEGLYNEQFF
TRBJ1-1	TRBV3-1	CASSQGKGSEAFF
TRBJ2-2	TRBV3-1	CASSPQGLPGELFF
TRBJ2-1	TRBV28	CASKGYSLDMNNEQFF
TRBJ1-1	TRBV19	CASSRRGENTEAFF
TRBJ1-2	TRBV10-3	CATREWDGSYGYTF
TRBJ2-5	TRBV28	CASTHKLAGQETQYF
TRBJ2-3	TRBV12-3/TRBV12-4	CASSLGLAGTASTDTQYF
TRBJ1-4	TRBV3-1	CASSHQGKEKLFF
TRBJ1-5	TRBV12-3/TRBV12-4	CASSFLRQPQHF
TRBJ2-3	TRBV28	CASSLSGGGTDTQYF
TRBJ2-5	TRBV18	CASSTAYQETQYF
TRBJ2-3	TRBV10-3	CAISDRAESSTDTQYF
TRBJ2-7	TRBV28	CASSSGAGGSYEQYF
TRBJ1-5	TRBV15	CATSRRQSSNQPQHF
TRBJ1-5	TRBV18	CASSETGSWQPQHF
TRBJ2-1	TRBV6-1	CASSPRATGGYNEQFF